Shown below are 3 T cell receptor beta chains from a single sample sequenced in a study of cytomegalovirus exposure and HLA in healthy donors. Sequenced by immunoSEQ multiplex PCR; TCRdb stores in-frame clones only, minus some. The sample shows 150,000 or so clones, around 88% of them seen only once. The sequencing sample was made of PBMCs. These receptors were taken from a man between 18 and 35 years old in good health and CMV-seropositive.

The CDR3 DNA follows: TGTGCCAGCAAAGGACTAGCGATCCGAGAGACCCAGTACTTC. As protein: CASKGLAIRETQYF. The chain joins TRBV27 to TRBJ2-5; TRBD2 matches 9 bases. The germline CDR1 and CDR2 sequences are MNHEY and SMNVEV (reference sequence). Trimming cost V 7 bases and J 4 bases; bases outside gene matches: 7. The CDR3 has 14 amino acids.

The chain carries TRBV6-1 and TRBJ2-1; D is uncertain. The CDR3 loop spans 12 amino acids. Germline V gene lookup returns CDR1 MNHNS and CDR2 SASEGT. Trimming cost V 5 bases and J 5 bases, with 7 bases left between them. CDR3 bases: TGTGCCAGCAGTCTCGGTCACAATGAGCAGTTCTTC. Amino acids: CASSLGHNEQFF.

This clone was picked up one time. The rearrangement links TRBV4-1 to TRBJ2-5; 10 bases line up with TRBD1. CDR3 length equals 16 residues. CDR1 is MGHRA and CDR2 is YSYEKL in the germline V gene. Trimming took 1 base from V and 4 from J; bases not matched to a gene: 6. Written as DNA, the CDR3 is TGCGCCAGCAGCCAAGTTACGGGACAGGGGACAGAGACCCAGTACTTC. It translates to CASSQVTGQGTETQYF.